A single sample gave rise to the 20 T cell receptor beta chains below, sequenced in a study of blood T cell repertoires in COVID-19. Sequencing was performed with immunoSEQ multiplex PCR; in TCRdb, only in-frame clones are kept and a portion is missing. The repertoire holds 250,000 to 300,000 clones, with roughly 88% as singletons. Specimen: peripheral blood. Source of these receptors: an older woman with acute or convalescent COVID-19.

The chain uses TRBV29-1 and TRBJ1-5, with 7 nucleotides matching TRBD1. V was pared by 6 bases and J by 7 bases, with 9 bases of the junction left unmatched. The CDR3 spans 13 residues. The V gene's germline CDR1 is SQVTM and CDR2 ANQGSEA. CDR3 DNA: TGCAGCGTCTCTGACAGGGCTGGCCAGCCCCAGCATTTT. It translates to CSVSDRAGQPQHF. Drawing the rest from reference TRBV29-1 and TRBJ1-5, the complete variable domain is SAVISQKPSRDICQRGTSLTIQCQVDSQVTMMFWYRQQPGQSLTLIATANQGSEATYESGFVIDKFPISRPNLTFSTLTVSNMSPEDSSIYLCSVSDRAGQPQHFGDGTRLSIL.

The chain links TRBV10-3 to TRBJ1-2; TRBD1 might be the D (6 bases). The length of the CDR3 is 13 residues. CDR1 ENHRY and CDR2 SYGVKD come from the germline V gene. V lost 10 bases and J 6 bases, leaving 18 bases between the germline ends. The chain's CDR3 is CATGERGVDGYTF. Here the CDR3 DNA reads TGTGCCACAGGGGAACGGGGCGTTGATGGCTACACCTTC.

The chain employs TRBV11-2 and TRBJ1-1; D possibly corresponds to TRBD1 (5 bases). This CDR3 has 15 residues. Per germline, CDR1 SGHAT and CDR2 FQNNGV. V was shortened by 2 bases and J by 6 bases, with 16 bases between the two germline ends. In nucleotides, the CDR3 is TGTGCCAGCAGCTTATTCAGTGTGGGGCCAGCTGAAGCTTTCTTT. Encoded protein: CASSLFSVGPAEAFF.

The V gene is TRBV27, the J gene TRBJ1-4, with a possible D match to TRBD1 (6 bases). This CDR3 has 15 amino acids. Deletions cut 5 bases from V and 4 bases from J, with 14 bases between. CDR1 and CDR2 (germline): MNHEY, SMNVEV (reference sequence). As DNA, the CDR3 is TGTGCCAGCAGTCTAGCTGGGACAAATAATGAAAAACTGTTTTTT. Protein sequence: CASSLAGTNNEKLFF.

With regard to this clone: This is likely a read error, given that the CDR3 carries no conserved phenylalanine or tryptophan at its end. The limits of the CDR3 on the DNA are not certain, so only TCRdb's listed CDR3 is given. The CDR3 protein is CASSRRVRSRI. The V call is TRBV7-9, the J call TRBJ1-3. Germline V gene lookup returns CDR1 SEHNR and CDR2 FQNEAQ (reference sequence). The CDR3 is 11 residues long, counting both termini.

This clone has only one observation. V gene TRBV7-2 combines with J gene TRBJ2-7, with 10 bases aligning to TRBD2. The length of the CDR3 is 13 residues. J was trimmed by 10 bases and V by 3 bases; bases with no gene match: 6. Germline V CDR1 and CDR2: SGHTA, FQGNSA. CDR3 sequence: CASSFSGGATQYF. The CDR3 DNA reads as TGTGCCAGCAGCTTCAGCGGGGGGGCCACACAGTACTTC.

This chain joins TRBV5-4 and TRBJ2-1, with 12 bases that match TRBD2. This CDR3 contains 15 residues. The germline CDR1 and CDR2 sequences are SGHNT and YYREEE (reference sequence). Trimming took 2 bases from V and 5 from J; bases not matched to a gene: 2. CDR3 amino acids: CASSFRTSGDNEQFF. The DNA of the CDR3 is TGTGCCAGCAGCTTCCGGACTAGCGGGGACAATGAGCAGTTCTTC.

The chain has TRBV4-1 and TRBJ1-1; TRBD1 aligns across 9 bases. Looked up from germline, CDR1 is MGHRA and CDR2 is YSYEKL. This CDR3 has 16 amino acids. The trim removed 0 bases at V and 4 bases at J, leaving 6 bases unmatched. The CDR3 nucleotides read TGCGCCAGCAGCCAAGAAACGACGACAGGGGGCACTGAAGCTTTCTTT. Residues: CASSQETTTGGTEAFF.

V and J are TRBV7-2 and TRBJ2-2, with 7 positions matching TRBD2. The CDR3 has 18 amino acids. V lost 5 bases, J lost 2 bases, and 14 bases stayed unmatched. The germline gives CDR1 SGHTA, CDR2 FQGNSA. Written as DNA, the CDR3 is TGTGCCAGCAGCCCTTTCCCACTCGGGGGGTCAAACACCGGGGAGCTGTTTTTT. Amino acids: CASSPFPLGGSNTGELFF.

Comment on this clone: A junction end diverges from the germline sequence, so it may reflect a read error. The chain has TRBV28 and TRBJ2-7; the match to TRBD2 covers 8 bases. The CDR3 runs to 14 residues. Germline-derived CDR1 and CDR2 are MDHEN and SYDVKM. CDR3 amino acids: CASGFRTSSYEQYF. Written as DNA, the CDR3 is TGTGCCAGCGGTTTTCGGACTAGCAGCTACGAGCAGTACTTC.

The count of this clone is one. The gene calls are TRBV29-1 and TRBJ1-2; 7 nucleotides align to TRBD1. The J segment lost 4 bases and the V segment lost 7 bases, leaving 9 bases of the junction unmatched. The CDR3 contains 13 residues. CDR1 is SQVTM, CDR2 ANQGSEA, per germline. The CDR3 is CSAERGRGYGYTF. The CDR3 DNA is TGCAGCGCCGAGAGGGGGCGAGGCTATGGCTACACCTTC.

This clone was found once. The chain links TRBV5-1 to TRBJ1-1, with D hard to call. V lost 8 bases to trimming and J lost 0 bases, with 14 bases between them. This CDR3 region has 14 residues. Germline assignment: CDR1 SGHRS and CDR2 YFSETQ. In DNA form, the CDR3 reads TGCGCCAGTTACTCCGGAGTCCTGAACACTGAAGCTTTCTTT. It is translated as CASYSGVLNTEAFF.

The chain recombines TRBV18 with TRBJ2-3; 10 nucleotides line up with TRBD2. In germline, CDR1 is KGHSH, CDR2 LQKENI. V gave up 6 bases and J gave up 3 bases; unmatched junction bases: 12. CDR3 length equals 17 residues. CDR3 DNA: TGTGCCAGCTCCCCTTACAGCGGGGGGGAGTCGACAGATACGCAGTATTTT. This encodes CASSPYSGGESTDTQYF.

This chain uses TRBV2 with TRBJ1-1, with D possibly TRBD1 on 5 matching bases. The CDR3 spans 17 residues. V lost 4 bases and J 0 bases, leaving 18 bases between the germline ends. Germline lookup yields CDR1 SNHLY and CDR2 FYNNEI. The CDR3 DNA reads as TGTGCCAGCAGTGGGTCAGAATCGACAGCAATGAACACTGAAGCTTTCTTT. Its translation is CASSGSESTAMNTEAFF.

The rearrangement joins TRBV15 to TRBJ2-2; the D gene is possibly TRBD2 (5 bases). Trimming took off 1 base at V and 6 bases at J, with 9 bases between the two ends. Germline values: CDR1 LNHNV, CDR2 YYDKDF (reference sequence). The CDR3 covers 14 residues. The CDR3 is CATSRGGGPGELFF. As DNA, the CDR3 is TGTGCCACCAGCAGAGGAGGCGGGCCCGGGGAGCTGTTTTTT.

The chain is built from TRBV10-1 and TRBJ2-5; possibly TRBD2 for D (6 bases). The V and J ends lost 0 bases and 1 base respectively, with 6 bases between them. CDR1 and CDR2 from the germline V gene are WNHNN and SYGVQD (reference sequence). This CDR3 region has 14 residues. CDR3 DNA sequence: TGCGCCAGCAGTGAGTCCGGGGGCCAAGAGACCCAGTACTTC. Encoded protein: CASSESGGQETQYF.

The table lists this clone with a count of one. The rearrangement joins TRBV5-1 to TRBJ1-4; 7 positions match TRBD1. CDR1 is SGHRS and CDR2 is YFSETQ in the germline V gene. This CDR3 is built from 14 residues. The V and J ends lost 4 bases and 8 bases, in that order; junction bases with no gene match: 8. In DNA form, the CDR3 reads TGCGCCAGCAGCCCGACAGGGAATGGCGAAAAACTGTTTTTT. Translation gives CASSPTGNGEKLFF.

The genes are TRBV3-1 (or the pseudogene TRBV3-2) and TRBJ2-1; 11 bases align to TRBD2. The germline V gene encodes CDR1 LGHDT and CDR2 YNNKEL (reference sequence). V lost 1 base to trimming and J lost 1 base; unmatched junction nucleotides: 6. The CDR3 runs to 18 residues. CDR3 DNA sequence: TGTGCCAGCAGCCAAGTAGGGTCTAGCGGGGGGTCCTACAATGAGCAGTTCTTC. Its translation: CASSQVGSSGGSYNEQFF.

The chain employs TRBV4-2 and TRBJ2-4; maybe TRBD2 (6 bases). The V gene's germline CDR1 is LGHNA and CDR2 YNFKEQ. CDR3 length equals 18 residues. V was cut by 0 bases and J by 5 bases, with 20 bases left in between. CDR3 amino acids: CASSQDRRAQARENIQYF. In nucleotides, the CDR3 is TGTGCCAGCAGCCAAGATAGGAGGGCACAAGCTCGTGAAAACATTCAGTACTTC.

This chain uses TRBV6-4 with TRBJ1-1; tentative D call: TRBD1 (5 bases). The CDR3 consists of 13 residues. Trimming cost V 6 bases and J 3 bases, with 11 bases left between them. Germline assignment: CDR1 MRHNA and CDR2 SNTAGT. The CDR3 protein is CASSHRGDTEAFF. CDR3 DNA sequence: TGTGCCAGCAGCCATCGGGGGGACACTGAAGCTTTCTTT.